This entry is about one T cell receptor beta chain. This clonotype was observed at least ten times. Its antigen specificity is not known. One junction end does not reproduce the germline sequence, and a read error may be involved. This sample is part of a study of neurological immune-mediated disorders (dated 2019 in TCRdb). In terms of the full investigation: Peripheral blood TCR-beta repertoires from HTLV-I-associated myelopathy (HAM/TSP) patients, multiple sclerosis patients and healthy controls were compared by UMI-based sequencing. Longitudinal samples, technical triplicates and paired sorted CD4+ and CD8+ T-cell subsets, alongside PBMC samples, were included among the approximately 110 TCR-beta libraries. The cohort included some 68 subjects: around 15 with HAM/TSP, some 35 with multiple sclerosis, and 20 or so healthy controls.

cDNA was synthesized by template-switch 5'RACE using a primer with a 10-nucleotide random unique molecular identifier that tagged each TCR transcript. Every sequencing run covered 15-18 subjects and yielded more than 180 million TCR-beta sequences. The RNeasy kit was used to extract total RNA. TCR-beta VDJ regions were amplified with primers for the TCR constant region and the 5'RACE anchor, using the KAPA Real-time Library Amplification kit. A first PCR added sample indexes and Illumina adaptors, and a second PCR then raised library yield. The roughly 650 bp TCR product was size-selected on a 2% E-gel SizeSelection system after Ampure bead purification. Before pooling, library quality was assessed on a Bioanalyzer, concentration was determined with Qubit, and library quantification was performed with the Kapa Library Quantification kit. Paired-end 2 x 150 bp sequencing of the libraries was performed on an Illumina HiSeq 2500. To increase sequence diversity, roughly 24-32% phiX was spiked into each library pool. Processing in the source paper ran as follows. The UMI-based MiGEC pipeline processed quality-filtered reads and removed over 80% of raw TCR sequences during error correction. VDJ genes were aligned to IMGT germline references, and clonotypes were defined by unique CDR3 amino acid sequence plus V-J genes. Clonal expansion, Shannon diversity and CDR3 relatedness (CalcPairwiseDistances, ClusterSamples) were evaluated with VDJtools, and phylogenetic trees were built with CLCbio workbench. Clones with at least 8 unique UMIs were defined as expanded, with this threshold being based on coefficient-of-variation modelling across technical triplicates. Clones were called with MiXCR by TCRdb after fastp trimmed the public reads at Q25, and only in-frame beta chains were retained. Each entry is one CDR3 protein sequence, shown with its most common DNA and genes. The V and J calls reflect TCRdb's pipeline rather than the authors' work. Here the sample has tens of thousands of distinct CDR3 sequences; more than 15% occur a single time. 15% of the sample comes from the top ten.

Findings and caveats that apply to the study as a whole: TCR clonal expansion was highest in HAM/TSP patients and lowest in MS patients, with MS patients falling below even healthy controls. Across subjects, expanded clones never shared an identical CDR3 amino acid sequence, which suggests that the TCR-beta repertoires in every group were private.

The CDR3 contains 14 residues, cysteine and phenylalanine counted. Only CDR3 DNA is held: 42 bases, read in frame from base 1. CDR1 is given as DFQATT and CDR2 as SNEGSKA, both from the germline V gene (reference sequence). The healthy controls were volunteers from blood banks in Maryland, USA. For the unsorted PBMC libraries, 2 million PBMCs were stored in RNAlater at -80 degrees C until RNA extraction and were used to generate the libraries. Peripheral blood underwent Ficoll-Hypaque density gradient centrifugation to isolate PBMCs, which were then cryopreserved in liquid nitrogen. The TCR comes from a woman aged 40 to 55 in good health. The receptor chain draws on TRBV20-1 and TRBJ2-3; no D gene is confidently identified. The sequenced sample consisted of PBMCs. The CDR3 corresponds to CSARERLAGDTQYF. The DNA reads TGCAGTGCCAGAGAACGATTAGCAGGAGATACGCAGTATTTT.